The 5 T cell receptor beta chains listed next were all sequenced from one sample in a study of cytomegalovirus exposure and HLA in healthy donors. With 60 Vbeta and 13 Jbeta primers, the PCR was carried out. TCRdb's copy holds only in-frame clones and misses some; the assay was immunoSEQ multiplex PCR. The sample gives under 200,000 clones, approximately 80% of which show up once; approximately 2.4% is in the top ten. Sequenced: PBMCs. Source of these receptors: a woman aged 50 to 60 in good health and CMV-seronegative.

This chain uses TRBV7-8 with TRBJ1-2; D unresolved. The ends were cut back, 5 bases at V and 2 bases at J, with 12 bases in the middle. This CDR3 comprises 14 residues. Germline lookup yields CDR1 SGHVS and CDR2 FQNEAQ. CDR3 nucleotide sequence: TGTGCCAGCAGCCCGACGGGAGGAAACTATGGCTACACCTTC. It is translated as CASSPTGGNYGYTF.

The rearrangement uses TRBV15 and TRBJ1-2, with D perhaps matching TRBD1 (6 bases). The CDR3 sequence is 14 residues long. Germline V gives CDR1 LNHNV, CDR2 YYDKDF (reference sequence). V lost 1 base, J lost 1 base, and 7 bases lay in between. The DNA of the CDR3 is TGTGCCACCAGCAGAGGACAGGTTAACTATGGCTACACCTTC. The encoded protein is CATSRGQVNYGYTF.

This rearrangement joins TRBV7-9 to TRBJ1-1; perhaps TRBD1 as D (6 bases). Germline V gene lookup returns CDR1 SEHNR and CDR2 FQNEAQ (reference sequence). The V end lost 2 bases, the J end lost 4 bases, and 11 bases lay between the germline ends. CDR3 length: 14 residues. CDR3 protein: CASSLTGGFTEAFF. The CDR3 DNA reads TGTGCCAGCAGCTTAACGGGGGGCTTCACTGAAGCTTTCTTT.

This clone was seen only once. V usage is TRBV30 and J usage is TRBJ1-2; D uncertain. The V end lost 3 bases, the J end lost 6 bases, and 8 bases lay between the germline ends. Germline CDR1 reads GTSNPN; CDR2 reads SVGIG (reference sequence). This CDR3 is built from 11 residues. CDR3 region: CAWSPSHGYTF. The DNA of the CDR3 is TGTGCCTGGAGCCCCTCTCATGGCTACACCTTC.

This chain uses TRBV7-3 with TRBJ2-1; TRBD2 aligns across 10 bases. The V and J ends lost 2 bases and 6 bases, in that order; junction bases with no gene match: 7. Per germline, CDR1 SGHTA and CDR2 FQGTGA. CDR3 length: 16 residues. This CDR3 is CASSLWGTSGTNEQFF. The CDR3 region has the DNA TGTGCCAGCAGCTTATGGGGTACTAGCGGGACCAATGAGCAGTTCTTC.